This T cell receptor beta chain came from a study of cytomegalovirus exposure and HLA in healthy donors. Study findings and constraints: In presence/absence analyses, roughly uniform sequencing depth across donors was assumed. The study recorded some 160 TCR beta chains that were cytomegalovirus-associated.

The primer mix had 60 Vbeta and 13 Jbeta primers. Assay used: immunoSEQ multiplex PCR; TCRdb lists only in-frame clones, some missing. The sample lists 100,000 to 150,000 clones; around four fifths were seen once. The V segment lost 1 base and the J segment 3 bases; nucleotides outside the gene matches: 11. There are 17 residues in the CDR3. Germline V gene sequence: CDR1 MNHNS, CDR2 SASEGT. Notes on this clone: Antigen unknown.

V gene TRBV6-1 combines with J gene TRBJ1-1; 7 nucleotides line up with TRBD1. Specimen: PBMCs. The sequence came from a middle-aged woman in good health and CMV-seropositive. CDR3 nucleotides: TGTGCCAGCAGTGAAGGTCTGGGACAGCTCTTGGACACTGAAGCTTTCTTT. It encodes CASSEGLGQLLDTEAFF.